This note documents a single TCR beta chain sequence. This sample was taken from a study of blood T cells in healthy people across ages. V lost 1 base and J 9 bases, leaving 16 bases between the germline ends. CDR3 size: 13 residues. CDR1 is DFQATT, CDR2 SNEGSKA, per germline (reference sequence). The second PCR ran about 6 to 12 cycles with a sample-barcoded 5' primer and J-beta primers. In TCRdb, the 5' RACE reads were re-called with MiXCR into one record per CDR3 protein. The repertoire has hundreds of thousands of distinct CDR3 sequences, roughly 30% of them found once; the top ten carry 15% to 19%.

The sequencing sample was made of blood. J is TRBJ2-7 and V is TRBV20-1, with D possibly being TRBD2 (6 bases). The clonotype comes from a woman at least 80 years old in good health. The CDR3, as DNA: TGCAGTGCTAGAGGGTTGGGGGGAGGCCCGCAGTACTTC. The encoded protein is CSARGLGGGPQYF.